This is a list of T cell receptor beta chains from one sample in a study of post-analysis software for immune sequencing data. TCRdb used MiXCR to reprocess the PCR reads, holding one entry per CDR3 protein. This sample has approximately 360,000 distinct CDR3 sequences, with approximately 38% found just once. The sequencing sample was made of blood. The receptor source for this set is a girl between 5 and 17 years old with multiple sclerosis. Both conserved end residues are part of each CDR3. The D gene is left open where the match is weak. A row's size may be missing; if present it is once, few, many or a size class.

d_call: TRBD2
j_call: TRBJ2-2
clone_size: few
v_call: TRBV12-3/TRBV12-4
cdr3_nt: TGTGCCAGCAGTTTACCCCCGGCGGGAGGGCCCGGGGAGCTGTTTTTT
cdr3_aa: CASSLPPAGGPGELFF

d_call: NA
j_call: TRBJ2-7
clone_size: few
v_call: TRBV9
cdr3_nt: TGTGCCAGCAGCCCGAACGGCCCCTACGAGCAGTACTTC
cdr3_aa: CASSPNGPYEQYF

d_call: NA
j_call: TRBJ2-7
clone_size: few
v_call: TRBV5-1
cdr3_nt: TGCGCCAGCAGATTGCAGGGGGGAAACGAGCAGTACTTC
cdr3_aa: CASRLQGGNEQYF

d_call: NA
j_call: TRBJ2-3
clone_size: NA
v_call: TRBV7-3
cdr3_nt: TGTGCCAGCAGCTCCTTGGACGGCACAGATACGCAGTATTTT
cdr3_aa: CASSSLDGTDTQYF

d_call: NA
j_call: TRBJ2-5
clone_size: NA
v_call: TRBV14
cdr3_nt: TGTGCCAGCGGGTATGGGACCCCCGGGACCCAGTACTTC
cdr3_aa: CASGYGTPGTQYF

d_call: NA
j_call: TRBJ1-2
clone_size: NA
v_call: TRBV20-1
cdr3_nt: TGCAGTGCCCCCCCGGGGGCTAACTATGGCTACACCTTC
cdr3_aa: CSAPPGANYGYTF

d_call: TRBD2
j_call: TRBJ2-5
clone_size: few
v_call: TRBV20-1
cdr3_nt: TGCAGTGCCCCAAGGGAGGGGGGACTAGCGGGGAATCAAGAGACCCAGTACTTC
cdr3_aa: CSAPREGGLAGNQETQYF

d_call: NA
j_call: TRBJ1-4
clone_size: once
v_call: TRBV12-3/TRBV12-4
cdr3_nt: TGTGCCAGCAGCTCTGGACGGCCCTTTAATGAAAAACTGTTTTTT
cdr3_aa: CASSSGRPFNEKLFF

d_call: TRBD1
j_call: TRBJ1-1
clone_size: NA
v_call: TRBV20-1
cdr3_nt: TGCAGTGCTAGGACAGGGGGGACCACTGAAGCTTTCTTT
cdr3_aa: CSARTGGTTEAFF

d_call: NA
j_call: TRBJ1-5
clone_size: few
v_call: TRBV7-9
cdr3_nt: TGTGCCAGCAGCCGAGGACCGGCTACGGATCAGCCCCAGCATTTT
cdr3_aa: CASSRGPATDQPQHF

d_call: TRBD1
j_call: TRBJ2-1
clone_size: NA
v_call: TRBV3-1
cdr3_nt: TGTGCCAGCAGCCAAAGGGGGCAGACTGAGCAGTTCTTC
cdr3_aa: CASSQRGQTEQFF

d_call: NA
j_call: TRBJ2-1
clone_size: few
v_call: TRBV28
cdr3_nt: TGTGCCAGCAGTTTAAAATTTGGGGCGGCAGGGTGGAATGAGCAGTTCTTC
cdr3_aa: CASSLKFGAAGWNEQFF

d_call: NA
j_call: TRBJ2-7
clone_size: NA
v_call: TRBV5-5
cdr3_nt: TGTGCCAACAGCACCGACTACGAGCAGTACTTC
cdr3_aa: CANSTDYEQYF

d_call: NA
j_call: TRBJ2-7
clone_size: NA
v_call: TRBV4-1
cdr3_nt: TGCGCCAGCAGCCAAGGCCCCCGCTCCTACGAGCAGTACTTC
cdr3_aa: CASSQGPRSYEQYF

d_call: NA
j_call: TRBJ2-6
clone_size: NA
v_call: TRBV28
cdr3_nt: TGTGCCAGCAGTTTATCCTTTATAGGGGCCAACGTCCTGACTTTC
cdr3_aa: CASSLSFIGANVLTF

d_call: NA
j_call: TRBJ1-1
clone_size: NA
v_call: TRBV7-9
cdr3_nt: TGTGCCAGCAGCTTACCCTCGACAGGCCCGAACACTGAAGCTTTCTTT
cdr3_aa: CASSLPSTGPNTEAFF

d_call: TRBD2
j_call: TRBJ2-3
clone_size: few
v_call: TRBV6-6
cdr3_nt: TGTGCCAGCAGTTCCGGGACTAGCGGGGGGGGCGATACGCAGTATTTT
cdr3_aa: CASSSGTSGGGDTQYF

d_call: NA
j_call: TRBJ1-1
clone_size: NA
v_call: TRBV6-1
cdr3_nt: TGTGCCAGCAGTGCTAGGTTAAACACTGAAGCTTTCTTT
cdr3_aa: CASSARLNTEAFF

d_call: TRBD2
j_call: TRBJ2-3
clone_size: NA
v_call: TRBV4-1
cdr3_nt: TGCGCCAGCAGGCATCCCGGGACTAGAAGGGATACGCAGTATTTT
cdr3_aa: CASRHPGTRRDTQYF

d_call: TRBD2
j_call: TRBJ2-5
clone_size: many
v_call: TRBV4-1
cdr3_nt: TGCGCCAGCAGCCAAGGGGAAAGGGGACTAGCGGGTTTCCAAGAGACCCAGTACTTC
cdr3_aa: CASSQGERGLAGFQETQYF

d_call: NA
j_call: TRBJ2-2
clone_size: NA
v_call: TRBV20-1
cdr3_nt: TGCAGTGCTAGAGTTGGACAGAACACCGGGGAGCTGTTTTTT
cdr3_aa: CSARVGQNTGELFF

d_call: NA
j_call: TRBJ1-2
clone_size: few
v_call: TRBV29-1
cdr3_nt: TGCAGCGCTGTAGGGTCTGACCGGCCCTCTGGCTACACCTTC
cdr3_aa: CSAVGSDRPSGYTF

d_call: NA
j_call: TRBJ1-1
clone_size: NA
v_call: TRBV6-6
cdr3_nt: TGTGCCAGCAGTTCCCGGACGGTGAACACTGAAGCTTTCTTT
cdr3_aa: CASSSRTVNTEAFF

d_call: NA
j_call: TRBJ1-2
clone_size: NA
v_call: TRBV2
cdr3_nt: TGTGCCAGCAGCAAGAGGCAAAGGGATGGCTACACCTTC
cdr3_aa: CASSKRQRDGYTF

d_call: NA
j_call: TRBJ2-3
clone_size: few
v_call: TRBV11-2
cdr3_nt: TGTGCCAGCAGCTTAGTAGGCGGGGTGACAGATACGCAGTATTTT
cdr3_aa: CASSLVGGVTDTQYF

d_call: NA
j_call: TRBJ2-3
clone_size: few
v_call: TRBV7-3
cdr3_nt: TGTGCCAGCAGCTTTAATCAGGGCTCCACCACAGATACGCAGTATTTT
cdr3_aa: CASSFNQGSTTDTQYF

d_call: NA
j_call: TRBJ2-6
clone_size: few
v_call: TRBV6-2/TRBV6-3
cdr3_nt: TGTGCCAGCAGTACCTCTGGGGCCAACGTCCTGACTTTC
cdr3_aa: CASSTSGANVLTF

d_call: NA
j_call: TRBJ1-1
clone_size: many
v_call: TRBV7-2
cdr3_nt: TGTGCCAGCAGCTTAGAGACAGGACGGAGGTTGAACACTGAAGCTTTCTTT
cdr3_aa: CASSLETGRRLNTEAFF

d_call: NA
j_call: TRBJ1-1
clone_size: NA
v_call: TRBV4-2
cdr3_nt: TGTGCCAGCAGCCAAGATGCCAGCACTGAAGCTTTCTTT
cdr3_aa: CASSQDASTEAFF

d_call: NA
j_call: TRBJ2-5
clone_size: once
v_call: TRBV7-9
cdr3_nt: TGTGCCAGCAGCTTAGTTCAGTTGTATCGGGAGACCCAGTACTTC
cdr3_aa: CASSLVQLYRETQYF

d_call: NA
j_call: TRBJ2-3
clone_size: NA
v_call: TRBV27
cdr3_nt: TGTGCCAGCAGTCCTCACTCAGGGTTGGGCACAGATACGCAGTATTTT
cdr3_aa: CASSPHSGLGTDTQYF

d_call: NA
j_call: TRBJ2-7
clone_size: few
v_call: TRBV20-1
cdr3_nt: TGCAGTTCTAAAGGGACCCTCTACGAGCAGTACTTC
cdr3_aa: CSSKGTLYEQYF

d_call: NA
j_call: TRBJ1-2
clone_size: NA
v_call: TRBV5-1
cdr3_nt: TGCGCCAGCAGCGGGGGTGGCACCTATGGCTACACCTTC
cdr3_aa: CASSGGGTYGYTF

d_call: TRBD2
j_call: TRBJ2-5
clone_size: few
v_call: TRBV7-2
cdr3_nt: TGTGCCAGCAGTCTAGAAAGCGGGGGGACCCAGGGAGAGACCCAGTACTTC
cdr3_aa: CASSLESGGTQGETQYF

d_call: NA
j_call: TRBJ2-1
clone_size: few
v_call: TRBV5-4
cdr3_nt: TGTGCCAGCAGCCCCCAGAGCGGAGACTACAATGAGCAGTTCTTC
cdr3_aa: CASSPQSGDYNEQFF

d_call: NA
j_call: TRBJ1-2
clone_size: once
v_call: TRBV20-1
cdr3_nt: TGCAGTGCAGCGGGTTGGGGCGATGGCTACACCTTC
cdr3_aa: CSAAGWGDGYTF

d_call: TRBD2
j_call: TRBJ2-7
clone_size: NA
v_call: TRBV11-2
cdr3_nt: TGTGCCAGCAGCTTCGGGACTACCCGATCGAATGAGCAGTACTTC
cdr3_aa: CASSFGTTRSNEQYF

d_call: TRBD1
j_call: TRBJ1-1
clone_size: few
v_call: TRBV6-2/TRBV6-3
cdr3_nt: TGTGCCAGCGGACTTACCGGGACAGGGGGGACTGAAGCTTTCTTT
cdr3_aa: CASGLTGTGGTEAFF

d_call: NA
j_call: TRBJ2-7
clone_size: NA
v_call: TRBV27
cdr3_nt: TGTGCCAGCAGTAATTCCGGGGGGCCAGCGTACGAGCAGTACTTC
cdr3_aa: CASSNSGGPAYEQYF

d_call: NA
j_call: TRBJ2-5
clone_size: few
v_call: TRBV15
cdr3_nt: TGTGCCACCAGCAAACCGCACCAAGAGACCCAGTACTTC
cdr3_aa: CATSKPHQETQYF